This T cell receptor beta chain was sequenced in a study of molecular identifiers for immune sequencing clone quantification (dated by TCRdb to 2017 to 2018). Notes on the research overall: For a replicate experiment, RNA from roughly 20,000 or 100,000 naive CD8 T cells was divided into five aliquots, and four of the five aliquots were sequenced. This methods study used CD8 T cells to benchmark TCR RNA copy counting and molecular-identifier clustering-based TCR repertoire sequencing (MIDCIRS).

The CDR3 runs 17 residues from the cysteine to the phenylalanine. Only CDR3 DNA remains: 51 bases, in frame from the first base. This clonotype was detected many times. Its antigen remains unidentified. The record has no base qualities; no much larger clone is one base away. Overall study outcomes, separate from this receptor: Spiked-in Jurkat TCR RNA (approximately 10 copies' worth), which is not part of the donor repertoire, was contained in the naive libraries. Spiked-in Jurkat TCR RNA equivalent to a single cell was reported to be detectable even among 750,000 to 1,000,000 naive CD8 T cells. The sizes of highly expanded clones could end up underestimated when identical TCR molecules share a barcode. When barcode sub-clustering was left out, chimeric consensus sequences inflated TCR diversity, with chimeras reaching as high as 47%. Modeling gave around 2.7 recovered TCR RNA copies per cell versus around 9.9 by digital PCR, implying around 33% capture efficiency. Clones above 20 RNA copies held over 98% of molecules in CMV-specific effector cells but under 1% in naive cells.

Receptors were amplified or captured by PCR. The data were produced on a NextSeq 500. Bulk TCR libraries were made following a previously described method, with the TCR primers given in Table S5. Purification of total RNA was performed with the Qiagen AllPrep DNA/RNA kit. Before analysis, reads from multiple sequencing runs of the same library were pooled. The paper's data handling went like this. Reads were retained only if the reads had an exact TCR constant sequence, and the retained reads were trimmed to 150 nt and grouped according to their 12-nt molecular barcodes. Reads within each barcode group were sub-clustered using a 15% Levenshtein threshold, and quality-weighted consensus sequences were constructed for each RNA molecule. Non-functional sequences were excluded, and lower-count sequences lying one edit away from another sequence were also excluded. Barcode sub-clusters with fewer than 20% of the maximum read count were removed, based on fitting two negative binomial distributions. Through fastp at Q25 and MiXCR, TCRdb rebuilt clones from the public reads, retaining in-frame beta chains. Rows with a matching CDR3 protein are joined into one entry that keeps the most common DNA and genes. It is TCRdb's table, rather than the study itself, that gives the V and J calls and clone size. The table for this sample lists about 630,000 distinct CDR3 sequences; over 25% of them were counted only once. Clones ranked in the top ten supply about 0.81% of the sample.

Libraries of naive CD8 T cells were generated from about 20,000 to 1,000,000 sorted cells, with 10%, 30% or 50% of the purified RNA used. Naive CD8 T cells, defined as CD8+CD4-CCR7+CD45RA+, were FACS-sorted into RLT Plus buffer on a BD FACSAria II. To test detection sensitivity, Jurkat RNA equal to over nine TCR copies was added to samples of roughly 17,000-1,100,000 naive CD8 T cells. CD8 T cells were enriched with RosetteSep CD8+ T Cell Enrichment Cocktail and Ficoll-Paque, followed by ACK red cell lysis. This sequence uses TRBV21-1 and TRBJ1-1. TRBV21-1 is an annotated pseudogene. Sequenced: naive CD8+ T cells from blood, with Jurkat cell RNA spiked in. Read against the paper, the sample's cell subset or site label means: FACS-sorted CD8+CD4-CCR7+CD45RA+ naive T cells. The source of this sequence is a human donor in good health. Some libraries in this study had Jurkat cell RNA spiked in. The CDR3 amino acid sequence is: CASSNALIGGLNTEAFF. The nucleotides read TGTGCCAGCAGCAATGCCCTCATAGGAGGGTTGAACACTGAAGCTTTCTTT.